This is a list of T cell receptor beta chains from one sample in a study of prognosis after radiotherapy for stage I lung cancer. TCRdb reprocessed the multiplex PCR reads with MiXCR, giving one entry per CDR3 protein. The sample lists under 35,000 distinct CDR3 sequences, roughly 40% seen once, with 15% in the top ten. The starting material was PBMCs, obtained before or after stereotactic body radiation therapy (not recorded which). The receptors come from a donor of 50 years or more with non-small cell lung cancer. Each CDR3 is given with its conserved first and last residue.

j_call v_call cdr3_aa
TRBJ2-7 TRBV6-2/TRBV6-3 CAGTPGTEYYEQYF
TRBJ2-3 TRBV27 CASSLSYLHNTQYF
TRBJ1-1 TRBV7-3 CASSLNRGGVTEAFF
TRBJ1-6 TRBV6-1 CASSRIASPLHF
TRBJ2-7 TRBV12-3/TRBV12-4 CASRASGSSYEKYF
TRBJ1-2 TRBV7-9 CASSLVLQDYYGYTF
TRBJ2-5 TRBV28 CASSTPKGQRSGETQYF
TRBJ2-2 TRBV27 CASSLLFRANTGELFF
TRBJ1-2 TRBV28 CASSLFGLANYGYTF
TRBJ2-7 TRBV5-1 CASSLVSSSADEQYF
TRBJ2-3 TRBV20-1 CSATRYLADTHYF
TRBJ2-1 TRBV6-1 CASKFGRAAYNEQFF
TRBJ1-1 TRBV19 CASSIRGEGEAFF
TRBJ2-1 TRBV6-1 CASSVDSNEQFF
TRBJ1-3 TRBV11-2 CASSLDSPTGAGNTIYF
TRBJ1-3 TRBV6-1 CASSVAAGTGNTIYF
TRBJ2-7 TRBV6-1 CASTGRGGPYEQYF
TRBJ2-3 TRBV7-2 CASSLGPTRTDTQYF
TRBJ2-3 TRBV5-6 CASSLESGDGADTQYF
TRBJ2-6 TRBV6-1 CASVDRSSGANVLTF
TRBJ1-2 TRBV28 CASSAGNYGYTF
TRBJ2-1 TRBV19 CASSRTSQGGYNEQFF
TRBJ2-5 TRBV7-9 CASSGRTDQETQYF
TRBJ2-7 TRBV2 CASKSGTGTFEQYF
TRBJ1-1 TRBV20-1 CSALDLEGTEAFF
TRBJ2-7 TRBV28 CAARGGPYEQYF
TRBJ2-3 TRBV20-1 CSATRYRADTQYF
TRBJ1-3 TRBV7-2 CASSRTGDRDTIYF
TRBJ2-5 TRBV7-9 CASSLAPGQGKETQYF
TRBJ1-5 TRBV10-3 CAISESGGDQPQHF
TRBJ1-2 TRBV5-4 CASSPHPPDSNYGYTF